The 5 T cell receptor beta chains reported below all come from one sample, sequenced in a study of T cells after yellow fever vaccination. Via MiXCR, TCRdb re-called the 5' RACE reads, giving one row per CDR3 protein. The sample has hundreds of thousands of distinct CDR3 sequences, 15% to 20% seen once. The source material was PBMCs, sampled 15 days after the yellow fever booster vaccination. The receptor set was obtained from a man aged 25-45 years who received the YFV17D yellow fever vaccine.

The J gene is TRBJ2-3, the V gene TRBV20-1; possibly TRBD2 for D (5 bases). The CDR3 totals 14 residues. Trimming removed 1 base at V and 7 bases at J, with 15 bases between. Germline V lookup: CDR1 DFQATT, CDR2 SNEGSKA (reference sequence). CDR3 residues: CSARASGKQYTQYF. The CDR3 DNA follows: TGCAGTGCTAGAGCCTCGGGAAAGCAGTATACGCAGTATTTT.

The V and J genes are TRBV10-3 and TRBJ2-3; D might be TRBD2 (5 bases). V dropped 2 bases and J dropped 6 bases, with 15 bases sitting between them. The CDR3 runs to 15 residues. Looked up from germline, CDR1 is ENHRY and CDR2 is SYGVKD. The CDR3 DNA sequence: TGTGCCATCAGTGAGCGTAGCGAACCCACGGATACGCAGTATTTT. Translating it yields CAISERSEPTDTQYF.

The chain couples TRBV25-1 to TRBJ2-4; D is perhaps TRBD1 or TRBD2 (5 bases each). The CDR3 totals 17 residues. Looked up from germline, CDR1 is MGHDK and CDR2 is SYGVNS. The V gene lost 3 bases and the J gene lost 0 bases, with 15 bases spanning the gap. The CDR3 DNA sequence: TGTGCCAGCAGTGATGACAACCGGGACGGAGCCAAAAACATTCAGTACTTC. Translated, it gives CASSDDNRDGAKNIQYF. Full variable domain (remainder filled in from reference TRBV25-1 and TRBJ2-4): EADIYQTPRYLVIGTGKKITLECSQTMGHDKMYWYQQDPGMELHLIHYSYGVNSTEKGDLSSESTVSRIRTEHFPLTLESARPSHTSQYLCASSDDNRDGAKNIQYFGAGTRLSVL.

This clonotype was seen a few times. The chain combines TRBV20-1 with TRBJ2-2; the match to TRBD2 covers 11 bases. Germline V CDR1 and CDR2: DFQATT, SNEGSKA (reference sequence). The CDR3 loop spans 15 amino acids. The V segment lost 6 bases and the J segment 2 bases; nucleotides outside the gene matches: 5. Here the CDR3 DNA reads TGCAGTGCCAGACTAGCGGGGATCAACACCGGGGAGCTGTTTTTT. Translation: CSARLAGINTGELFF.

J is TRBJ2-7 and V is TRBV5-1; D gene ambiguous. V was shortened by 4 bases and J by 3 bases, with 2 bases between the two germline ends. Germline CDR1 is SGHRS and CDR2 is YFSETQ. This CDR3 has 10 residues. Here the CDR3 DNA reads TGCGCCAGCAGCCACTACGAGCAGTACTTC. Residues: CASSHYEQYF.